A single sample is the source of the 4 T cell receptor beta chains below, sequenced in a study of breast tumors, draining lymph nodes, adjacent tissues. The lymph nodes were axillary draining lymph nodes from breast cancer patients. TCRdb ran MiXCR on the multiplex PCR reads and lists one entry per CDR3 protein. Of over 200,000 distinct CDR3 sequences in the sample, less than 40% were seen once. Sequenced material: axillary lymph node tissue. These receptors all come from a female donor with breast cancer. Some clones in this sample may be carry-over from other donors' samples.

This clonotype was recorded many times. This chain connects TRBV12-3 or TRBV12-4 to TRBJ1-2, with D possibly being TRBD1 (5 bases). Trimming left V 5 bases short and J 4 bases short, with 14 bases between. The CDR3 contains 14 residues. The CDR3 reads CASSDSGGGYGYTF. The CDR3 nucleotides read TGTGCCAGCAGTGACTCGGGTGGGGGCTATGGCTACACCTTC.

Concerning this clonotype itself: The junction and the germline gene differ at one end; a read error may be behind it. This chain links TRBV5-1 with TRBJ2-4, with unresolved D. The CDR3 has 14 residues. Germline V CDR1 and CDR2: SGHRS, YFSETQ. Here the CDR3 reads CAGSPLDLKSRQYF. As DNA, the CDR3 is TGCGCCGGCAGCCCCCTAGACCTCAAGTCCCGTCAGTACTTC.

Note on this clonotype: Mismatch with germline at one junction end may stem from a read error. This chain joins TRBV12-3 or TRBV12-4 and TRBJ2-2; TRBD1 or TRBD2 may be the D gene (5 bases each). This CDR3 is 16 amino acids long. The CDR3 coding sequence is TGTGCCAGCAGCCCGACTGGGACGACGAACACCGTGGAGCTGTTTTTT. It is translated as CASSPTGTTNTVELFF.

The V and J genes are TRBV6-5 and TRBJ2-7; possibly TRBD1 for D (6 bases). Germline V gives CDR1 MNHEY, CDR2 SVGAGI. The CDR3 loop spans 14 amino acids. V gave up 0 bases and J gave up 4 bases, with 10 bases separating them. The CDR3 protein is CASSYSGTKYEQYF. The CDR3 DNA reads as TGTGCCAGCAGTTACTCTGGGACAAAATACGAGCAGTACTTC.